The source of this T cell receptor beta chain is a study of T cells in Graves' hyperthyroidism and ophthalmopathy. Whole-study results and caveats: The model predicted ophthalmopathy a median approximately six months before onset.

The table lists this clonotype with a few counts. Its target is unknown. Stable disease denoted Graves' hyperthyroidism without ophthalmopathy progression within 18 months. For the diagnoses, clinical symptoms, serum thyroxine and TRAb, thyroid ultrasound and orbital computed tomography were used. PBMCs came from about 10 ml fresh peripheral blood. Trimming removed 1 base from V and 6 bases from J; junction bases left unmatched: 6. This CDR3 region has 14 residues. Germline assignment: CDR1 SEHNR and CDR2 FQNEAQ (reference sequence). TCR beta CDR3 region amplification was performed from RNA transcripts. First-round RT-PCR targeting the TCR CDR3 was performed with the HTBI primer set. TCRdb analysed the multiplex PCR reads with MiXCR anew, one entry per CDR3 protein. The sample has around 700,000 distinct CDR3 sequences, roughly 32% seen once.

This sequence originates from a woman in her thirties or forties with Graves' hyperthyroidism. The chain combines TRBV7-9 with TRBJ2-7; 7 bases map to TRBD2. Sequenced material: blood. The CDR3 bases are TGTGCCAGCAGCTTAGGTGCGACTAGCATCGAGCAGTACTTC. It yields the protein CASSLGATSIEQYF.